The entry below gives a single T cell receptor beta chain sequence along with its context. What it binds is unknown. A second PCR, run for roughly 7 to 11 cycles, used a sample-barcoded 5' primer plus a J-beta primer mix. Each cDNA was tagged by a template-switch adaptor containing 12 random nucleotides. MiXCR, run by TCRdb on the 5' RACE reads, gives a single entry per CDR3 protein. The sample has about 680,000 distinct CDR3 sequences, 45% to 50% seen once; the top ten hold about 32%. Germline assignment: CDR1 DFQATT and CDR2 SNEGSKA (reference sequence). This CDR3 has 15 amino acids. V was cut by 0 bases and J by 3 bases, with 12 bases left in between. The source of the sample is a study of blood T cells in healthy people across ages. Study overall: The template switching approach captured approximately one barcoded beta molecule for every two T cells. Study-level results: Greater diversity and more naive CD4+ cells were seen in long-lived donors than in aged donors. Any conclusive comparison of naive versus antigen-experienced cells was prevented by using unsorted PBMCs.

The source material was blood. This clonotype originated in an older woman in good health. V and J are TRBV20-1 and TRBJ2-1; TRBD2 is a possible D gene (5 bases). DNA for the CDR3: TGCAGTGCTAGAGATTCAGCGGATCGCTACAATGAGCAGTTCTTC. It specifies CSARDSADRYNEQFF.